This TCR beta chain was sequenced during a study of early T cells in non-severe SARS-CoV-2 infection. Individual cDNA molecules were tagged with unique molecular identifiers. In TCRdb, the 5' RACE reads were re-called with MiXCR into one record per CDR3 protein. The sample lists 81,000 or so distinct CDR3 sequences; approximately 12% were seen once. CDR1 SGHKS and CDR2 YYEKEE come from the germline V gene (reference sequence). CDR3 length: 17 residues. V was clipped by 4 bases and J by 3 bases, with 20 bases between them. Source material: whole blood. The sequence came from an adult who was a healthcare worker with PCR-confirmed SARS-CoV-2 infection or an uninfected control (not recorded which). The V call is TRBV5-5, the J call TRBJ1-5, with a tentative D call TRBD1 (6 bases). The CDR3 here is CASSAGSAGANNQPQHF. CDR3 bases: TGTGCCAGCAGCGCCGGGAGTGCGGGGGCCAACAATCAGCCCCAGCATTTT.